The clone carrying this TCR beta chain was found many times. 13 Jbeta primers and 60 Vbeta primers were used for the PCR. The table came from immunoSEQ multiplex PCR; TCRdb's copy has only in-frame clones and leaves some out. The repertoire has under 200,000 clones, roughly 80% of them found once; the top ten carry 1% to 1.5%. This sample stems from a study of cytomegalovirus exposure and HLA in healthy donors. CDR1 is SGDLS, CDR2 YYNGEE, per germline. The trim removed 3 bases at V and 7 bases at J, leaving 5 bases unmatched. The CDR3 sequence is 14 residues long. The gene calls are TRBV9 and TRBJ1-5, with 9 positions matching TRBD1. This receptor was identified in a man aged 45-65 years in good health and CMV-seropositive. Material: PBMCs. The CDR3 protein is CASSEQGAEQPQHF. As DNA, the CDR3 is TGTGCCAGCAGCGAACAGGGGGCGGAACAGCCCCAGCATTTT.